This T cell receptor (beta chain) was observed in a study of T-cell memory formation after mild COVID-19. Background on the study: Across donors, TCR clusters were largely donor specific.

The germline V gene encodes CDR1 SGHTA and CDR2 FQGNSA. The ends lost 2 bases at V and 6 bases at J; junction bases unmatched: 8. This CDR3 is 17 amino acids long. To note about this clonotype: As yet, its antigen is unknown.

5'RACE with constant-segment primers yielded barcoded, UMI-tagged TCR alpha and TCR beta cDNA libraries. Each CDR3 protein is one row after TCRdb ran MiXCR on the 5' RACE reads. The repertoire includes 580,000 or so distinct CDR3 sequences, around a sixth of them detected once, and 8.1% sits in the top ten. General study results and limits: Among contracting clones, CD4+ were mainly CM/EM and CD8+ enriched in EMRA. Some clones that responded turned up in pre-infection memory, which suggests that cross-reactive memory joined in.

Material for sequencing was PBMCs or a T cell subset sorted from them (not recorded which). The sequence was collected from an adult woman who had mild COVID-19 (a few samples of this study predate the infection). Cell type and time point are not known. This chain connects TRBV7-2 to TRBJ2-1; TRBD2 matches 12 bases. CDR3 protein: CASSLYGKTSGSNEQFF. The CDR3 nucleotides are TGTGCCAGCAGCTTATATGGAAAGACTAGCGGGAGCAATGAGCAGTTCTTC. Looking up the rest from reference TRBV7-2 and TRBJ2-1 gives the full variable domain: GAGVSQSPSNKVTEKGKDVELRCDPISGHTALYWYRQSLGQGLEFLIYFQGNSAPDKSGLPSDRFSAERTGGSVSTLTIQRTQQEDSAVYLCASSLYGKTSGSNEQFFGPGTRLTVL.